This TCR beta chain appears in the sequencing data of a study of OX40 agonist ivuxolimab in advanced cancers. Across the study: The patients' treatment was ivuxolimab, an agonistic anti-OX40 (CD134) antibody. Hepatocellular carcinoma, melanoma, renal cell or head and neck cancer occurred in dose-escalation patients.

Germline values: CDR1 MDHEN, CDR2 SYDVKM. V was shortened by 3 bases and J by 0 bases, with 18 bases between the two germline ends. This CDR3 comprises 18 residues. Measured with immunoSEQ multiplex PCR; TCRdb has only the in-frame clones, and not every one. The repertoire has about 68,000 clones, roughly 80% of them found once; the top ten carry around 9.9%. This receptor was identified in an adult with an advanced solid tumor such as melanoma, head and neck, liver or kidney cancer. The gene calls are TRBV28 and TRBJ2-4, with D possibly called TRBD1 or TRBD2 (5 bases each). Sequenced material: CD4+ or CD8+ T cells sorted from blood, taken in a trial of the OX40 agonist ivuxolimab. This CDR3 reads CASSFRPGAMLAKNIQYF. CDR3 nucleotide sequence: TGTGCCAGCAGTTTCCGTCCCGGGGCCATGTTAGCCAAAAACATTCAGTACTTC.